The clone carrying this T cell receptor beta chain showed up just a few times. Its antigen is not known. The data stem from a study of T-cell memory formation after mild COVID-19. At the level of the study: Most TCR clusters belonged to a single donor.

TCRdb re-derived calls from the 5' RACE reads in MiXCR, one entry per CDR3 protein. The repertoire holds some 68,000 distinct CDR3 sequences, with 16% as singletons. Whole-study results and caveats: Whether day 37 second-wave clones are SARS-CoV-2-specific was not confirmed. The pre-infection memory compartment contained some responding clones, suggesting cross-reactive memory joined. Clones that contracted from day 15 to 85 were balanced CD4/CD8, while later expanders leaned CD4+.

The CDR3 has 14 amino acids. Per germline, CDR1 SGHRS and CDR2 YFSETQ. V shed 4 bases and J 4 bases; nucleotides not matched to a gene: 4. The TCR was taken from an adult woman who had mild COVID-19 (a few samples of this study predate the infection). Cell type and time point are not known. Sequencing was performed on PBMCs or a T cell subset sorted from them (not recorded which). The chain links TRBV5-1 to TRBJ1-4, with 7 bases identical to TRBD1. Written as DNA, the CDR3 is TGCGCCAGCAGCCAGAGGGACAGTAATGAAAAACTGTTTTTT. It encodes CASSQRDSNEKLFF.